This TCR beta chain came from a study of blood T cell repertoires in COVID-19. Overall study context: Sites across the United States, Italy and Spain contributed samples from acute and convalescent COVID-19.

In the study's own analysis: Amplification of reference gene primers provided the estimated nucleated cell counts. Clones were sequenced by immunoSEQ multiplex PCR, and TCRdb holds only the in-frame ones, with some missing. D and trimming come from the DNA, and the V and J calls and clone size come from that table. Found here are about 150,000 clones, approximately 80% of them singletons; the top ten hold approximately 5.1%. V was clipped by 1 base and J by 2 bases, with 11 bases between them. The CDR3 covers 15 residues. Germline V gene lookup returns CDR1 MGHDK and CDR2 SYGVNS. Cohort placement rested on clinical history that participants reported themselves. A COVID-19 case had been met by exposed participants during the 2 weeks before study entry.

Sequenced material: PBMCs or T cells enriched from blood (not recorded which). The chain recombines TRBV25-1 with TRBJ1-2; D is unclear. The TCR originated in a man in his 70s who had been exposed to COVID-19. Here the CDR3 DNA reads TGTGCCAGCAGTGAATTGGCAGGCAAGAACTATGGCTACACCTTC. This encodes CASSELAGKNYGYTF.